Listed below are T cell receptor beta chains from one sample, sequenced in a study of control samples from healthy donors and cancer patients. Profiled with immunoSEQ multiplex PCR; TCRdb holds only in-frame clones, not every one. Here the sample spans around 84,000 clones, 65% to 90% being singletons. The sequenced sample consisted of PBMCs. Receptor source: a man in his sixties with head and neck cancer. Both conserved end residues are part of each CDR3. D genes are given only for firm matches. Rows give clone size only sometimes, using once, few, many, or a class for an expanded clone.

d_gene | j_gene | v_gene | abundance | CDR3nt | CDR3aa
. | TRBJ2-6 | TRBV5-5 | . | TGTGCCAGCAGCCCGACGTGGAGGCAGGCCAACGTCCTGACTTTC | CASSPTWRQANVLTF
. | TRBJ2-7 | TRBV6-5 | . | TGTGCCAGCAGTACTTGGACCACCTACGAGCAGTACTTC | CASSTWTTYEQYF
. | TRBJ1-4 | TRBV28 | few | TGTGCCAGCAGTTTATTAGGTCGCGAAAAACTGTTTTTT | CASSLLGREKLFF
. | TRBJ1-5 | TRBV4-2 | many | TGTGCCAGCAGCCAAGATATCGGCAGGGGACAGCCCCAGCATTTT | CASSQDIGRGQPQHF
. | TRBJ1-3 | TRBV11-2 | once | TGTGCCAGCAGAAGGACATCCTCTGGAAACACCATATATTTT | CASRRTSSGNTIYF
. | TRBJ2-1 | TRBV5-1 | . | TGCGCCAGCAGCTTAACGGGACTGGCACTATACAATGAGCAGTTCTTC | CASSLTGLALYNEQFF
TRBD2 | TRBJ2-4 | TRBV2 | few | TGTGCCAGCAGTGTAGTAGCGGGAGTCGGAAACATTCAGTACTTC | CASSVVAGVGNIQYF
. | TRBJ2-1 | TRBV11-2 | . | TGTGCCAGCAGCCCCGCCCTAGGGGCCAACTCCTACAATGAGCAGTTCTTC | CASSPALGANSYNEQFF
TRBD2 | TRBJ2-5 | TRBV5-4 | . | TGTGCCAGCAGCTTGGGGGGACTAGCGGGAGCCATCCAGGAGACCCAGTACTTC | CASSLGGLAGAIQETQYF
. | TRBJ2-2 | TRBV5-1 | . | TGCGCCAGCAGCTTGGCTGTGGGTACGGGCACCGGGGAGCTGTTTTTT | CASSLAVGTGTGELFF
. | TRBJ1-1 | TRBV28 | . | TGTGCCAGCAAAATCCAGACACGGACTTTCTTT | CASKIQTRTFF
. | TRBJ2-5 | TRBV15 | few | TGTGCCACCAGCAGTGATCTGGGGGGGCGAGAGACCCAGTACTTC | CATSSDLGGRETQYF
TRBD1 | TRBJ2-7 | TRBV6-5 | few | TGTGCCAGCAGTCGACAGGGCCCCAGCTACGAGCAGTACTTC | CASSRQGPSYEQYF
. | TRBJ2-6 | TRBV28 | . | TGTGCCAGCACCTCTCAACCCTCTGGGGCCAACGTCCTGACTTTC | CASTSQPSGANVLTF
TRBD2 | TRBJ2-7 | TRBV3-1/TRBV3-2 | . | TGTGCCAGCAGCCACTCCCTAGGGGAGGGCTACGAGCAGTACTTC | CASSHSLGEGYEQYF
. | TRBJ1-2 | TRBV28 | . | TGTGCCAGCAGTCTAGACAGCCTCTATGGCTACACCTTC | CASSLDSLYGYTF
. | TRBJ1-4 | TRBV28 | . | TGTGCCAGCCTGGACAGAGGTAATGAAAAACTGTTTTTT | CASLDRGNEKLFF
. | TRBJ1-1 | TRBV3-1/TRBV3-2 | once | TGTGCCAGCAGTTTTACCAGGGGAATTGAAGCTTTCTTT | CASSFTRGIEAFF
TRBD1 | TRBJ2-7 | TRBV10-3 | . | TGTGCCATCAGTAGGACAGACAGGGGCTACGAGCAGTACTTC | CAISRTDRGYEQYF
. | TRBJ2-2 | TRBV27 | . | TGTGCCAGCAGGGGGAGTTTCTACACCGGGGAGCTGTTTTTT | CASRGSFYTGELFF
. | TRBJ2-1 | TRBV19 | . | TGTGCCAGTAGCAAGACAGTTTACAATGAGCAGTTCTTC | CASSKTVYNEQFF
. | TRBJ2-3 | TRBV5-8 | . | TGTGCCAGCAGCTTGTTCGCCCATAGCACAGATACGCAGTATTTT | CASSLFAHSTDTQYF
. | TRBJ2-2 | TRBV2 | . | TGTGCCAGCAGTGAAGCGCGATTGGATAACACCGGGGAGCTGTTTTTT | CASSEARLDNTGELFF
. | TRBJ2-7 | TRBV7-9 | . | TGTGCCAGCAGCTTCCGGGGGAAAGACTACGAGCAGTACTTC | CASSFRGKDYEQYF
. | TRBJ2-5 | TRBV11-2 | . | TGTGCCAGCAGCCGGTACCAAGAGACCCAGTACTTC | CASSRYQETQYF
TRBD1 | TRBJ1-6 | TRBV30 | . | TGTGCCTGGACCCTCGCCGGACAGGGGTATATTTCACCCCTCCACTTT | CAWTLAGQGYISPLHF
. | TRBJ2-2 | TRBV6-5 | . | TGTGCCAGCAGTTACATCCCCGGCGGTAGGGGCGGGGAGCTGTTTTTT | CASSYIPGGRGGELFF
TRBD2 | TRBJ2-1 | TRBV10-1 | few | TGCGCCGAGTCTGCGGGACTAGCAGATTTCTTAAGGGACAATGAGCAGTTCTTC | CAESAGLADFLRDNEQFF